The clone carrying this T cell receptor beta chain was seen more than once but under ten times. The entry originates in a study of T cells in Graves' hyperthyroidism and ophthalmopathy. Uncontrolled infection, other autoimmune disease, pregnancy and lactation each barred patients from inclusion. Researchers amplified the TCR beta CDR3 regions from RNA transcripts. First-round RT-PCR targeting the TCR CDR3 was performed with the HTBI primer set. Each CDR3 protein is one row after TCRdb ran MiXCR on the multiplex PCR reads. The profile shows approximately 690,000 distinct CDR3 sequences, more than 20% of them singletons. The CDR3 totals 15 residues. The ends lost 0 bases at V and 6 bases at J; junction bases unmatched: 6. The germline CDR1 and CDR2 sequences are SGDLS and YYNGEE.

This clonotype originated in a man younger than 45 with Graves' ophthalmopathy. The sample comprised blood. The rearrangement uses TRBV9 and TRBJ2-7, with 10 bases that match TRBD1. DNA of the CDR3: TGTGCCAGCAGCGTAGTCGGGACAGGGGCTTCCGAGCAGTACTTC. The encoded protein is CASSVVGTGASEQYF.